This TCR beta chain was recovered during a study of T cell clones after liver transplantation (dated by TCRdb to about 2019). As for the study more broadly: ITN030ST, the source of the samples, was a randomized trial that attempted immunosuppression withdrawal within 2 years of liver transplantation. As an antigen-independent comparator for the donor-reactive sequences, third party-reactive TCRbeta sequences from pre-transplant MLRs were identified as well. Blood samples were collected pre-transplant, pre-randomization before withdrawal, and post-randomization after either complete withdrawal or failed withdrawal. The study cohort included 8 liver transplant recipients, of whom 3 were classified as tolerant and 5 as non-tolerant. To count as tolerant, a recipient had to stay completely off immunosuppression for at least one year without liver enzymes climbing beyond twice the upper limit of normal. Of the eight recipients, a few were HCV-positive, while the remaining recipients had been transplanted for non-autoimmune, non-viral indications. Subjects received no induction therapy and standard immunosuppression until randomization at 12-24 months post-transplant. Donor-reactive T cell clones were identified by TCRbeta sequencing following a pre-transplant mixed lymphocyte reaction and were subsequently tracked in post-transplant blood.

This clone showed up just once. Its target antigen remains unknown. One base away there is no much larger clone; base qualities are not given. Looking up the germline V gene yields CDR1 SGHVS and CDR2 FQNEAQ. The V end loses 0 bases and the J end loses 6 bases, and a stretch of 7 bases separates them. The CDR3 covers 13 residues, taking in both the cysteine and the phenylalanine. The retained sequence is limited to the CDR3, 39 bases, with the frame set at the first base. High-throughput TCRbeta CDR3 sequencing of frozen genomic DNA was performed by immunoSEQ, including PCR amplification, mapping, bias correction and internal controls. For the original study's pipeline: Productive rearrangements were kept, and unique TCRbeta sequences were defined by CDR3 nucleotide sequence plus V and J gene. For a sequence to be called donor-reactive, it needed a frequency of at least 0.01% and at least 5-fold expansion in CFSE-low cells compared with unstimulated pre-transplant cells. Per-subject minimum frequency thresholds, based on the lowest-template unstimulated sample, ensured at least 90% detection power. Jensen-Shannon divergence between the top 1000 TCRbeta sequences post- versus pre-transplant served as the measure of repertoire turnover. Changes in detection of donor-reactive sequences were tested with two-sided Fisher's exact tests. TCRdb's version of the immuneACCESS table is confined to in-frame rearrangements and falls short of the full clone set. An unresolved V gene accounts for under half of the shortfall where checked; the remainder is of unknown origin. The D gene and trimming were derived from the DNA, and the V and J assignments and clone size from that table. Across this sample there are some 80,000 clones, with about 82% seen only once. About 0.45% of the sample is held by the ten biggest clonotypes.

The research as a whole found: The conclusions were preliminary, being limited by small, heterogeneous patient numbers and by non-standardized post-transplant time points. Because no allograft tissue specimens were available, donor-reactive T cells may have migrated into the graft instead of being deleted. Low numbers of available donor cells limited the measurable donor-reactive repertoire in a couple of subjects. A significant post-transplant decrease in circulating donor-reactive CD4 TCRbeta sequences was observed in most of the 8 subjects, irrespective of tolerance or HCV status. When repertoire turnover was accounted for, significantly reduced detection of donor-reactive sequences was found in 7 of 8 subjects for CD4 and in 8 of 8 subjects for CD8. Donor-reactive sequences declined more than third party-reactive ones, suggesting partial antigen-specific deletion unrelated to withdrawal success.

Thawed unstimulated PBMCs were stained for CD3, CD4 and CD8 and FACS-sorted into CD3+CD4+ and CD3+CD8+ populations. Randomization to immunosuppression withdrawal applied to every one of the 8 studied subjects. The Qiagen DNeasy Blood and Tissue Kit was used for isolation of genomic DNA. The source material was CD4+ T cells from blood, sampled approximately 3.5 years after liver transplant. Recombination linked TRBV7-8 to TRBJ2-3; no D gene is confidently identified. This TCR derives from a human patient who received a liver transplant. Donor T cells from the graft may be present among the T cells after a transplant. The bases read TGTGCCAGCAGCTTAGCGGGAAGGGATACGCAGTATTTT. This yields the protein CASSLAGRDTQYF.